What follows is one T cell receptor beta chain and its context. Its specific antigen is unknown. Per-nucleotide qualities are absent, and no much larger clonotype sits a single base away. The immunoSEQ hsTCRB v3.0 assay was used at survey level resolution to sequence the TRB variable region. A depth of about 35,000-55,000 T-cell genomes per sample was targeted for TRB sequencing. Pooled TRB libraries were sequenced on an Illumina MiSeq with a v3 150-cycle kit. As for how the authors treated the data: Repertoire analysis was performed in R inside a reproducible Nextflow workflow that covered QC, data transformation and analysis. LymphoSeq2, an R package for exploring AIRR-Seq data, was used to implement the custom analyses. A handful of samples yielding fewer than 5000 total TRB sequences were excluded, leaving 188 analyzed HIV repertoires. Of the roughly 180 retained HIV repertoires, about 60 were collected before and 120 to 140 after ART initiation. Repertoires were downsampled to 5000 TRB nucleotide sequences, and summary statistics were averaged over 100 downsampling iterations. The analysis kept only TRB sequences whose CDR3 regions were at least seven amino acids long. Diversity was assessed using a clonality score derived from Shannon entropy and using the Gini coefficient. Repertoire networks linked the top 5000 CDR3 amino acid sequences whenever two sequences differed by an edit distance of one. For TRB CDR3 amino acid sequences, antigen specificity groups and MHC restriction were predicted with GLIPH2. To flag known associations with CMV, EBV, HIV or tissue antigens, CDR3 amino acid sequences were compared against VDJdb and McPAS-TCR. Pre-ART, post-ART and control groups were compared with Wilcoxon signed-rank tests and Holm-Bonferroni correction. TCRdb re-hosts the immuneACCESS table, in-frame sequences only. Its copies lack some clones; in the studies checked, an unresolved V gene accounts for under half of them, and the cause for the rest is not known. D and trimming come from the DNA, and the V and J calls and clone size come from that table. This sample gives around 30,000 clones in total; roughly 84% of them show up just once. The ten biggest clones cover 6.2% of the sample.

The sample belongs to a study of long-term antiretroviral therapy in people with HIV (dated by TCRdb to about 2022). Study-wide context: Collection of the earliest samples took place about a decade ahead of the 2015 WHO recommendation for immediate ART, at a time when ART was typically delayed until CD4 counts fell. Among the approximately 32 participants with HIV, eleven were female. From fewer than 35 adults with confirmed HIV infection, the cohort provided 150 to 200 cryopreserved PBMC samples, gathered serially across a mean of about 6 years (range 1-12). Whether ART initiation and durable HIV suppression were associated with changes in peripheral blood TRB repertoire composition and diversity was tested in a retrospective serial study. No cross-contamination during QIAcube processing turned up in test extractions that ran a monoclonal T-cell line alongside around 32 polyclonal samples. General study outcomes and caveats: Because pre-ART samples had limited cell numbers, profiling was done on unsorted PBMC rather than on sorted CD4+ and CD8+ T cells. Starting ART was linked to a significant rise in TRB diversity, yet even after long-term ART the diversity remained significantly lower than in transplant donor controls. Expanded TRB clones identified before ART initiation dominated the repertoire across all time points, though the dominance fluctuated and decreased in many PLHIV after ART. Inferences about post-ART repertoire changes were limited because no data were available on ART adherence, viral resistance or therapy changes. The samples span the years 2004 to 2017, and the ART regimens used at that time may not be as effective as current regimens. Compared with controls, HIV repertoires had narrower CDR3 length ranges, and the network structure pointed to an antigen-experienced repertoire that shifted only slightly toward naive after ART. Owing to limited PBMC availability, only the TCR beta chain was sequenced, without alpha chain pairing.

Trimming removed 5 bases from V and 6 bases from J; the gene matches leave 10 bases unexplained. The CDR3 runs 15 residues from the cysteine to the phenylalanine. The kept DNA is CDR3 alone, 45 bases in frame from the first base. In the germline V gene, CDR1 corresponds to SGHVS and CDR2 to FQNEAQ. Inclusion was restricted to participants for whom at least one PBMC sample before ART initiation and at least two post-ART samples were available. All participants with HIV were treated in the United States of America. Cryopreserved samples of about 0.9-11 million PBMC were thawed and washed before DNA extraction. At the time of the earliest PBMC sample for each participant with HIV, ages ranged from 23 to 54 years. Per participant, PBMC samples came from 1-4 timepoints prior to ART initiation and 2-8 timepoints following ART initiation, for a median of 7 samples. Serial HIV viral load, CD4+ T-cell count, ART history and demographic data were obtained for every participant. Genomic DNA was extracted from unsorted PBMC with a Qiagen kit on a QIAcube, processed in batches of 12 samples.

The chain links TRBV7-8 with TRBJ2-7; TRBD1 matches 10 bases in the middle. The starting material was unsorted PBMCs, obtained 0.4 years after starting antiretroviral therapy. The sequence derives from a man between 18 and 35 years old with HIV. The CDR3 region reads CASSPRTGGLIEQYF. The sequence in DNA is TGTGCCAGCAGCCCCCGGACAGGGGGGCTGATCGAGCAGTACTTC.